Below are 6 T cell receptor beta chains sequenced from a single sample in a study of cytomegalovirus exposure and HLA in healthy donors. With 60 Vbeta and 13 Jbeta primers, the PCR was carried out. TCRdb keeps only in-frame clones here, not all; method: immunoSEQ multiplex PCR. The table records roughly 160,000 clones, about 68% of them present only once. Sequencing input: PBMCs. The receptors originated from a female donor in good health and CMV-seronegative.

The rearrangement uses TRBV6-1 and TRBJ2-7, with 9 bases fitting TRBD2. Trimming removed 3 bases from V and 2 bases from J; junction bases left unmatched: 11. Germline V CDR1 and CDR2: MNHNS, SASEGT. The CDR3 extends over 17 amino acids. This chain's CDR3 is CASSDPGLAGGPYEQYF. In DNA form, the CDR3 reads TGTGCCAGCAGTGATCCCGGACTGGCGGGAGGGCCCTACGAGCAGTACTTC.

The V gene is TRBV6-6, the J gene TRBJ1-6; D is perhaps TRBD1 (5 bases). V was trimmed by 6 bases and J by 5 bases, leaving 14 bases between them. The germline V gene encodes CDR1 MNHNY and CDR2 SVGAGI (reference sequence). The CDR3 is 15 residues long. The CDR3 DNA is TGTGCCAGCAGCCCTCCGGAGGGGAATAATTCACCCCTCCACTTT. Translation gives CASSPPEGNNSPLHF.

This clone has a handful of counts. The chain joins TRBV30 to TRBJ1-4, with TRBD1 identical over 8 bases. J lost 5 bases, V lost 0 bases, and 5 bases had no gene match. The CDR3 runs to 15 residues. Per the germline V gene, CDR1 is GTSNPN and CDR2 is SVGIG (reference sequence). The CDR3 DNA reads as TGTGCCTGGAGTGTACCCCGGACAGGGAATGAAAAACTGTTTTTT. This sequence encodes CAWSVPRTGNEKLFF.

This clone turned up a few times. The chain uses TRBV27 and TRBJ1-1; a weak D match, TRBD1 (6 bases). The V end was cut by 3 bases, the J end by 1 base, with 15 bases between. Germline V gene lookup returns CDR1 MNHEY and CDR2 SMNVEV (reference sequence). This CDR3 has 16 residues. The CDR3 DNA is TGTGCCAGCAGTTTTAAGCGTCAGGGGAGGAACACTGAAGCTTTCTTT. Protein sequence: CASSFKRQGRNTEAFF.

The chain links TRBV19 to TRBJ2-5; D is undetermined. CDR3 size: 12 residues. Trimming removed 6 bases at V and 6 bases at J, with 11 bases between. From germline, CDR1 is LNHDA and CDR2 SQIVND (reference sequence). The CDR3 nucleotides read TGTGCCAGTAGCCCGGGTGGAAAGACCCAGTACTTC. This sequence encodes CASSPGGKTQYF.

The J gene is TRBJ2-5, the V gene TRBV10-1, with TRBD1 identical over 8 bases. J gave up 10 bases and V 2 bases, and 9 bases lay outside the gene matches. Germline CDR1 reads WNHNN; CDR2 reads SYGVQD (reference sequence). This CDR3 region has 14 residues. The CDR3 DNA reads TGCGCCAGCAGTGAGAACAGGGGGGCTCCAAGCCAGTACTTC. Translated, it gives CASSENRGAPSQYF.